The 4 T cell receptor beta chains below come from one sample, sequenced in a study of cytomegalovirus exposure and HLA in healthy donors. It was with 60 Vbeta and 13 Jbeta primers that the PCR ran. Some clones are missing from TCRdb's copy, which holds only in-frame ones; the method was immunoSEQ multiplex PCR. The table has some 200,000 clones, 80% to 85% seen once; the top ten hold 1.7%. Sequencing was carried out using PBMCs. These receptors were obtained from a woman aged 18-29 years in good health and CMV-seronegative.

The chain combines TRBV6-6 with TRBJ2-1; 8 bases line up with TRBD2. Germline V gene data show CDR1 as MNHNY and CDR2 as SVGAGI (reference sequence). This CDR3 is 14 amino acids long. V gave up 11 bases and J gave up 7 bases; unmatched junction bases: 13. CDR3 protein: CASSEEREWNEQFF. The CDR3 bases are TGTGCCTCCTCGGAGGAGCGGGAGTGGAATGAGCAGTTCTTC.

V gene TRBV11-2 combines with J gene TRBJ2-3; 7 bases align to TRBD1. Per the germline V gene, CDR1 is SGHAT and CDR2 is FQNNGV. Germline trimming cut 1 base from V and 2 bases from J; bases unmatched to any gene: 9. The CDR3 totals 17 residues. CDR3 in DNA: TGTGCCAGCAGCTTAGGTTCCGCTAGGGGGCTCACAGATACGCAGTATTTT. Translation gives CASSLGSARGLTDTQYF.

This chain joins TRBV30 and TRBJ2-7; TRBD2 matches at 14 bases. The CDR3 totals 14 residues. In germline, CDR1 is GTSNPN, CDR2 SVGIG (reference sequence). Trimming took 3 bases from V and 4 from J; bases not matched to a gene: 2. CDR3 coding DNA: TGTGCCTGGAGAGGACTAGCGGGGGGATACGAGCAGTACTTC. Encoded protein: CAWRGLAGGYEQYF. The variable domain in full, with the rest retrieved from reference TRBV30 and TRBJ2-7, is SQTIHQWPATLVQPVGSPLSLECTVEGTSNPNLYWYRQAAGRGLQLLFYSVGIGQISSEVPQNLSASRPQDRQFILSSKKLLLSDSGFYLCAWRGLAGGYEQYFGPGTRLTVT.

The genes are TRBV13 and TRBJ2-1; the match to TRBD2 covers 11 bases. Germline V gene lookup returns CDR1 PRHDT and CDR2 FYEKMQ (reference sequence). J was trimmed by 4 bases and V by 5 bases; bases with no gene match: 7. The length of the CDR3 is 16 residues. CDR3 residues: CASSGGTSGNYNEQFF. In nucleotides, the CDR3 is TGTGCCAGCAGCGGTGGGACTAGCGGAAATTACAATGAGCAGTTCTTC. The complete variable domain, with remaining parts taken from reference TRBV13 and TRBJ2-1, reads AAGVIQSPRHLIKEKRETATLKCYPIPRHDTVYWYQQGPGQDPQFLISFYEKMQSDKGSIPDRFSAQQFSDYHSELNMSSLELGDSALYFCASSGGTSGNYNEQFFGPGTRLTVL.